This T cell receptor beta chain was found in a study of glioma-infiltrating T cells after dendritic cell vaccination. About the study: Patients received autologous tumor lysate-pulsed dendritic cell vaccination between about 2002 and 2012. Autologous tumor lysate was loaded overnight onto monocyte-derived dendritic cells grown approximately 7 days with IL-4 and GM-CSF.

Some clones are missing from TCRdb's copy, which holds only in-frame ones; the method was immunoSEQ multiplex PCR. Counted here are approximately 93,000 clones, roughly 85% occurring once; the ten biggest clones make up 8.5%. On this clone itself: The antigen remains undetermined.

Time point meaning: after dendritic cell vaccination, including at tumor progression/relapse. Regarding the study as a whole: The cohort had few patients with full blood and tumor sets.

The sequenced sample was blood, obtained after dendritic cell vaccination. This receptor was identified in a human donor with glioblastoma.

CDR3: CATSDQGQGAETQYF. CDR3 bases: TGTGCCACCAGCGATCAAGGACAGGGGGCAGAGACCCAGTACTTC. V and J are TRBV15 and TRBJ2-5; 11 bases align to TRBD1. The CDR3 length is 15 residues. CDR1 is LNHNV, CDR2 YYDKDF, per germline (reference sequence). The trim removed 5 bases at V and 4 bases at J, leaving 6 bases unmatched.